This passage covers 13 T cell receptor beta chains from one sample sequenced in a study of graft-versus-host responses after intestinal transplantation. The antigens these receptors bind are not known. This table comes from immunoSEQ multiplex PCR, and its TCRdb copy is limited to in-frame clones, with some not included. The data show approximately 90,000 clones, under 95% seen once. The source material was unstimulated CD8+ T cells sorted from spleen or lymph node cells, sampled before transplant. The receptors derive from a human donor who was the organ donor for an intestinal transplant.

The table lists this clone with a count of one. The rearrangement joins TRBV9 to TRBJ2-1, with 7 bases aligning to TRBD2. The CDR3 is made up of 16 amino acids. CDR1 and CDR2 from the germline V gene are SGDLS and YYNGEE. Trimming removed 0 bases from V and 6 bases from J; junction bases left unmatched: 9. The CDR3 coding sequence is TGTGCCAGCAGCGTAGAGGAGGGGCGGGGGTTCAATGAGCAGTTCTTC. This encodes CASSVEEGRGFNEQFF.

The V call is TRBV4-1, the J call TRBJ1-2; 9 nucleotides match TRBD1. The germline CDR1 and CDR2 sequences are MGHRA and YSYEKL. With 4 bases clipped from V and 8 bases from J, the junction kept 14 bases outside the gene matches. This CDR3 contains 16 residues. CDR3 amino acids: CASSRRTGATLRGYTF. The CDR3 nucleotides read TGCGCCAGCAGCCGTAGGACAGGGGCGACCCTTCGGGGCTACACCTTC.

This chain connects TRBV5-6 to TRBJ2-5, with a possible D match to TRBD1 (6 bases). Germline V gene sequence: CDR1 SGHDT, CDR2 YYEEEE. The CDR3 totals 14 residues. The ends were cut back, 1 base at V and 5 bases at J, with 12 bases in the middle. The CDR3 reads CASSLSQGKETQYF. CDR3 DNA: TGTGCCAGCAGCTTGAGTCAGGGGAAGGAGACCCAGTACTTC.

The gene calls are TRBV18 and TRBJ1-5, with D hard to call. Germline assignment: CDR1 KGHSH and CDR2 LQKENI. CDR3 length: 10 amino acids. Trimming cost V 3 bases and J 9 bases, with 3 bases left between them. CDR3 coding DNA: TGTGCCAGCTCACCTGGGCCCCAGCATTTT. The encoded protein is CASSPGPQHF.

This clone was recorded once. The CDR3 DNA reads as TGCGCCAGCAGCCAAGAGAGGTGGCGTGAGACACCGAACACTGAAGCTTTCTTT. It encodes CASSQERWRETPNTEAFF. This chain connects TRBV4-1 to TRBJ1-1; D gene ambiguous. CDR3 length: 18 amino acids. V shed 0 bases and J shed 1 base, with 18 bases lying between them. Germline CDR1 reads MGHRA; CDR2 reads YSYEKL.

The chain has TRBV5-6 and TRBJ2-2; D unclear. This CDR3 has 12 residues. V lost 2 bases and J lost 5, with 4 bases in between. Germline-derived CDR1 and CDR2 are SGHDT and YYEEEE. In nucleotides, the CDR3 is TGTGCCAGCAGCTTAACAACCGGGGAGCTGTTTTTT. Amino acid sequence: CASSLTTGELFF.

The CDR3 DNA is TGCGCCAGCAGCCAAGTTCCGGGACTAGCGGGAGGGATTAACCCATCGAATGAGCAGTTCTTC. This codes for CASSQVPGLAGGINPSNEQFF. V gene TRBV4-1 combines with J gene TRBJ2-1, with TRBD2 identical over 16 bases. The CDR3 runs to 21 residues. The germline V gene has CDR1 MGHRA and CDR2 YSYEKL. Unmatched junction bases numbered 16, after V lost 1 base and J lost 7 bases.

The J gene is TRBJ2-1, the V gene TRBV5-1, with TRBD2 matching over 11 bases. The germline gives CDR1 SGHRS, CDR2 YFSETQ. This CDR3 region has 15 residues. V shed 4 bases, J shed 7 bases, and the junction held 7 bases outside the gene matches. The CDR3 here is CASSLLAGGGNEQFF. The CDR3 bases are TGCGCCAGCAGCCTTCTAGCGGGGGGTGGAAATGAGCAGTTCTTC. Drawing the rest from reference TRBV5-1 and TRBJ2-1, the complete variable domain is KAGVTQTPRYLIKTRGQQVTLSCSPISGHRSVSWYQQTPGQGLQFLFEYFSETQRNKGNFPGRFSGRQFSNSRSEMNVSTLELGDSALYLCASSLLAGGGNEQFFGPGTRLTVL.

This chain connects TRBV7-6 to TRBJ2-3, with D possibly matching TRBD1 (5 bases). Trimming cost V 3 bases and J 2 bases, with 15 bases left between them. This CDR3 comprises 16 residues. Germline V gene data show CDR1 as SGHVS and CDR2 as FNYEAQ. DNA for the CDR3: TGTGCCAGCAGCTTGCTGGCGGACACCCTCACAGATACGCAGTATTTT. Translated, it gives CASSLLADTLTDTQYF.

The V gene is TRBV5-1, the J gene TRBJ1-3, with TRBD1 matching over 9 bases. CDR1 is SGHRS, CDR2 YFSETQ, per germline. Unmatched junction bases numbered 4, after V lost 4 bases and J lost 2 bases. CDR3 length: 15 amino acids. CDR3 in DNA: TGCGCCAGCAGCCTGGACAGGGGCCCTGGAAACACCATATATTTT. Translating it yields CASSLDRGPGNTIYF.

This chain uses TRBV6-6 with TRBJ1-6; 7 bases line up with TRBD1. Per the germline V gene, CDR1 is MNHNY and CDR2 is SVGAGI (reference sequence). The V gene end was trimmed by 4 bases and the J gene end by 11 bases; junction bases not matched to a gene: 11. The CDR3 covers 15 residues. This CDR3 reads CASSSGDSLPPPLHF. In DNA, the CDR3 is TGTGCCAGCAGTTCGGGGGACAGTCTTCCCCCACCCCTCCACTTT.

The chain recombines TRBV11-2 with TRBJ1-4; D perhaps matches TRBD1 (5 bases). V dropped 5 bases and J dropped 8 bases, with 24 bases sitting between them. From germline, CDR1 is SGHAT and CDR2 FQNNGV. The CDR3 spans 17 residues. The CDR3 protein is CASSKVGLRDGPEKLFF. CDR3 DNA: TGTGCCAGCAGCAAGGTGGGTCTTCGGGACGGCCCAGAAAAACTGTTTTTT.

About this clone itself: Other DNA sequences within the sample encode an identical CDR3. The chain is built from TRBV9 and TRBJ1-5; the D gene is possibly TRBD1 (5 bases). The germline V and J ends were trimmed by 3 bases and 1 base, with 5 bases remaining between them. Germline lookup yields CDR1 SGDLS and CDR2 YYNGEE. The CDR3 contains 13 residues. This CDR3 is CASSAGSNQPQHF. Written as DNA, the CDR3 is TGTGCCAGCAGCGCAGGGAGCAATCAGCCCCAGCATTTT.